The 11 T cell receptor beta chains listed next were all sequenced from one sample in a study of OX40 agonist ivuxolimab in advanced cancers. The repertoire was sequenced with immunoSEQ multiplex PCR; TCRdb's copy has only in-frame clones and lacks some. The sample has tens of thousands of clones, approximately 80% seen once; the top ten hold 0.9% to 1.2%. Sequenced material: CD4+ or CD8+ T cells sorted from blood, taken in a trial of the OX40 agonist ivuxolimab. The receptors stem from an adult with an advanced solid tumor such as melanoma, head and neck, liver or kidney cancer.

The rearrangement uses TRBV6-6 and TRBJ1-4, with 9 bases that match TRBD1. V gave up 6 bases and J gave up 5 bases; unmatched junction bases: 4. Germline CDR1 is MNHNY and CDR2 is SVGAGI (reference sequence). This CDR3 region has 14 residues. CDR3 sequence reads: CASRTGTGNEKLFF. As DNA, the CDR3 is TGTGCCAGCAGAACCGGGACAGGGAATGAAAAACTGTTTTTT.

The CDR3 is CASSVGGGTDSVTIYF. CDR3 DNA: TGTGCCAGCAGCGTAGGCGGAGGGACAGATTCCGTCACCATATATTTT. This rearrangement joins TRBV9 to TRBJ1-3; 7 bases line up with TRBD1. The CDR3 totals 16 residues. Germline lookup yields CDR1 SGDLS and CDR2 YYNGEE. Losses at the gene ends were 0 bases for V and 9 bases for J; bases not matched to a gene: 12.

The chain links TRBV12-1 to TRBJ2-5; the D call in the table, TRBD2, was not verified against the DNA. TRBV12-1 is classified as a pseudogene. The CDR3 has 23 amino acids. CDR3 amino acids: CASSYHGRQGKIRERGFQETQYF. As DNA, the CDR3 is TGTGCCAGCAGCTACCACGGCAGACAGGGTAAGATAAGGGAGCGGGGGTTTCAAGAGACCCAGTACTTC.

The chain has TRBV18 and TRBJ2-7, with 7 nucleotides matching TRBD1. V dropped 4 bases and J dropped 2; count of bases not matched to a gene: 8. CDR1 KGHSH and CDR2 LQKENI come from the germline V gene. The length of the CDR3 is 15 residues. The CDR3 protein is CASSLPGQTTYEQYF. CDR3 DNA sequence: TGTGCCAGCTCACTTCCGGGACAGACAACCTACGAGCAGTACTTC.

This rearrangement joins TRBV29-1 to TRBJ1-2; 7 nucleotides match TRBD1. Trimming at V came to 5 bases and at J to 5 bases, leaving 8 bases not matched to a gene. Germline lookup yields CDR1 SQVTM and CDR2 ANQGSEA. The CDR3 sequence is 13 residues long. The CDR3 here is CSVSSDRAYGYTF. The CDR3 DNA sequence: TGCAGCGTTTCCTCCGACAGGGCTTATGGCTACACCTTC.

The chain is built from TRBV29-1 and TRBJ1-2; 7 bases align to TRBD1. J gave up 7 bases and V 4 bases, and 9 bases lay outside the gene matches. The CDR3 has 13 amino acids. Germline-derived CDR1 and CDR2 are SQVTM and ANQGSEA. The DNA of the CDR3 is TGCAGCGTTGGGGGGACAGTGCCGTCTGGCTACACCTTC. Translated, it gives CSVGGTVPSGYTF.

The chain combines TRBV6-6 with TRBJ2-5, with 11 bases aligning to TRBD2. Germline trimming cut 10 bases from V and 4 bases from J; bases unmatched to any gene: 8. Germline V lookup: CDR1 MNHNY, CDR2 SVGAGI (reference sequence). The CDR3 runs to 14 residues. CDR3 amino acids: CATQASGGRETQYF. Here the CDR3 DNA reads TGTGCCACACAGGCTAGCGGGGGGAGAGAGACCCAGTACTTC.

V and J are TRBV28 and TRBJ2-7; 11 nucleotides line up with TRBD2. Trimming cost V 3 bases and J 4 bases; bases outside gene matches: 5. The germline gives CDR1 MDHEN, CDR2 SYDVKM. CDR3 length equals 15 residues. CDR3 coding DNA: TGTGCCAGCAGTTTCAGAGGGACTAGCGGATACGAGCAGTACTTC. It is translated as CASSFRGTSGYEQYF.

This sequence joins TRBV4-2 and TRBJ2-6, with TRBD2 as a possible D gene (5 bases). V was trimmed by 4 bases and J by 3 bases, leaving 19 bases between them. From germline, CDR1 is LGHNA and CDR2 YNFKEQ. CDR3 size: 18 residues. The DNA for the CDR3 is TGTGCCAGCAGCCCCAGCGCTCGGGATGCTAGTGGGGCCAACGTCCTGACTTTC. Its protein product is CASSPSARDASGANVLTF.

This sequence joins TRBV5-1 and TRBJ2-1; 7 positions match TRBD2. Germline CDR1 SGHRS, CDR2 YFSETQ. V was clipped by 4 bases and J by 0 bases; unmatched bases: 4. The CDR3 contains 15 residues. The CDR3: CASSPGLTSYNEQFF. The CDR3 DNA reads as TGCGCCAGCAGCCCGGGACTAACCTCCTACAATGAGCAGTTCTTC.

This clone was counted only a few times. The CDR3 region has the DNA TGCGCCAGCAGCCAAGACGACACCCGTGCGTATGGCTACACCTTC. Encoded protein: CASSQDDTRAYGYTF. The rearrangement joins TRBV4-1 to TRBJ1-2; D is unclear. The CDR3 has 15 amino acids. Per germline, CDR1 MGHRA and CDR2 YSYEKL. Trimming left V 0 bases short and J 5 bases short, with 13 bases between.